The sequence of this T cell receptor (beta chain) was determined in a study of shared clonotypes between healthy human individuals (dated by TCRdb to 2018 to 2021). Regarding the study in general: The cohort included three men and a couple of women between 18 and 49 years of age. To estimate repertoire size and how much clonotype sharing occurs between individuals, the study deeply sequenced the blood TCR repertoires of several healthy adults. For each donor, CD4 naive and CD4 memory were each run on three plates, CD8 naive on two plates, and CD8 memory on one plate. To increase sequencing depth and limit assay-specific biases, different laboratories used diverse techniques to prepare libraries and sequence TCR repertoires. Per donor, leukapheresis produced somewhere between about 0.8 and 9 billion PBMCs. Beyond this particular receptor, the publication reports: Larger estimated clonotype richness was generally found for naive subsets than for memory subsets. Pairwise subsampling indicated that sequencing depth was expected to affect the degree of clonotype sharing among donors. The genetic and exposure-history diversity represented was limited by the small number of donors. Sampling was restricted to blood, and TCR repertoires in tissues likely differ from the TCR repertoires found in blood. Clonotypes shared by all four sorted-subset donors showed higher generation probabilities than non-shared clonotypes. Sharing across a handful of donors was observed for about 5% of naive CD4, less than 4% of naive CD8, about 2.3% of memory CD4, and 0.4% of memory CD8 clonotypes. Even with the large sequencing depth, rarefaction of the sorted-subset datasets indicated that sequencing was incomplete.

Based on the germline V gene, the CDR1 and CDR2 sequences are MDHEN and SYDVKM. From its cysteine to its phenylalanine, the CDR3 spans 11 amino acids. The read is trimmed to its CDR3 DNA, 33 bases read in frame from base 1. V is reduced by 6 bases and J by 4 bases, leaving a spacing of 6 bases between them. Using the deep immunoSEQ assay, TCR CDR3 regions were amplified from genomic DNA by multiplex PCR. Genomic DNA extracted from each cell subset was distributed evenly over all wells of several immunoSEQ 96-well plates, and each plate served as one replicate. For sorted subsets, each replicate PCR was loaded with roughly 0.2 ug genomic DNA, equivalent to about 30,000 T cell genomes. The purified libraries were quantified using a Qubit 3.0 fluorometer, sized with a Bioanalyzer 2100, and then quantified again using the KAPA Library Quantification kit. Every immunoSEQ 96-well plate was sequenced on a separate single-read 150-cycle Illumina NextSeq 550 flow cell. The published analysis was carried out like this. Because the immunoSEQ output included only junctional sequences and no quality scores, the filtering could not be the same as the filtering used for full-length reads. To assign V/J genes and CDR3, sequences were annotated using PyIR, a Python wrapper for IgBLAST v1.9, with IMGT germline references. Reads were filtered out if the reads had weak V/J assignments (E-value above 1e-6), no CDR3, stop codons, out-of-frame junctions, or ambiguous translated residues. V3J clonotypes were defined by identical inferred V gene, J gene, and CDR3 amino acid sequence. To compute the percentage overlap between repertoires, the number of shared unique clonotypes was divided by the size of the smaller repertoire. Three approaches were used to assess repertoire richness: RTK rarefaction, the Chao1 estimator, and Recon v2.1 estimates of unobserved clonotypes. OLGA was used to compute generation probabilities for all TCRbeta clonotypes that the gDNA method yielded from a few donors. TCRdb's version of the immuneACCESS table is confined to in-frame rearrangements and falls short of the full clone set. An unresolved V gene accounts for under half of the shortfall where checked; the remainder is of unknown origin. V and J calls and clone size are given by that table; D and trimming were obtained from the DNA. The sample records around 1.4 million clones, approximately 98.5% of which are singletons. The ten largest clones capture approximately 0.38% of the sample.

For this clone: The antigen it binds to is not known. No quality values exist for individual bases; no much larger clone is one base distant.

Healthy HIV-negative adults with no recently reported acute infections or vaccinations were included as donors. Every donor was a Caucasian adult living in Nashville, Tennessee, USA. CD4+ T cells were enriched by magnetic negative selection, after which naive cells were positively selected on CD45RA and the negative fraction was taken as the memory subset. Blood was obtained by leukapheresis, after which PBMCs were separated by Ficoll-Histopaque density gradient centrifugation and cryopreserved in liquid nitrogen vapor phase. Analytical flow cytometry was used to check the purity and quantity of each magnetically sorted T cell population. Genomic DNA was isolated from each sorted fraction and quantified by UV absorbance on a Nanodrop 2000c.

The specimen sequenced was naive CD4+ T cells sorted from blood. The sample's cell subset or site, from its label and the paper: CD45RA+ positively selected. This TCR derives from a man aged 25-45 years in good health. The sequence joins TRBV28 to TRBJ2-5, with an unclear D gene assignment. For the CDR3, the sequence is CASSRIETQYF. At the DNA level, the sequence is TGTGCCAGCAGCCGGATAGAGACCCAGTACTTC.